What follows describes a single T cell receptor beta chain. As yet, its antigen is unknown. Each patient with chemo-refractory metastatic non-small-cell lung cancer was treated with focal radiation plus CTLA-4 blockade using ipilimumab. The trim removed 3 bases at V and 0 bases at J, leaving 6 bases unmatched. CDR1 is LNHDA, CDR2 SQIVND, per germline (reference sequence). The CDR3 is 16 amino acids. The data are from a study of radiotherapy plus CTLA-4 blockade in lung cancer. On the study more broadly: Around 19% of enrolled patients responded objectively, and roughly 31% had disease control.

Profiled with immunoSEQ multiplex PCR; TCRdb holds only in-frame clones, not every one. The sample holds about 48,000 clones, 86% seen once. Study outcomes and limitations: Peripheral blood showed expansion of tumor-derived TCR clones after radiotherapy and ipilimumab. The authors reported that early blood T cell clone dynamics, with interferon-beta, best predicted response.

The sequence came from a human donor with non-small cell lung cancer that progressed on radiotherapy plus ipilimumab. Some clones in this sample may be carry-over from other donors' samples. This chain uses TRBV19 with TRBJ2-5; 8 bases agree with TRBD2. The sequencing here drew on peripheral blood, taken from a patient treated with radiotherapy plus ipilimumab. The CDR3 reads CASSIGGAAYQETQYF. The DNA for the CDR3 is TGTGCCAGTAGTATCGGGGGGGCAGCCTACCAAGAGACCCAGTACTTC.